This is a list of T cell receptor beta chains from one sample in a study of cytomegalovirus exposure and HLA in healthy donors. Sequencing was performed with immunoSEQ multiplex PCR; in TCRdb, only in-frame clones are kept and a portion is missing. The table has 150,000 to 200,000 clones, around 80% seen once. What was sequenced was PBMCs. The origin of the receptors is a man aged 18 to 29 in good health and CMV-seronegative. Each CDR3 is given with its conserved first and last residue. The order of the fields is D gene, V gene, J gene, clone size, CDR3 DNA, CDR3 protein. The D gene is left open where the match is weak. Rows may omit the clone size; those that give it use once, few, many or a size class.

d_gene: -; v_gene: TRBV6-6; j_gene: TRBJ2-7; abundance: -; CDR3nt: TGTGCCAGCAGTGTCCGACAGTTAGGTAGCTCCTACGAGCAGTACTTC; CDR3aa: CASSVRQLGSSYEQYF
d_gene: -; v_gene: TRBV15; j_gene: TRBJ1-1; abundance: once; CDR3nt: TGTGCCACCAGCAGAGGTACAATGAACACTGAAGCTTTCTTT; CDR3aa: CATSRGTMNTEAFF
d_gene: -; v_gene: TRBV4-2; j_gene: TRBJ2-3; abundance: medium-sized; CDR3nt: TGTGCCAGCAGCCAGAGATTGGGCGGTAGCGGAGACACAGATACGCAGTATTTT; CDR3aa: CASSQRLGGSGDTDTQYF
d_gene: -; v_gene: TRBV4-3; j_gene: TRBJ2-2; abundance: -; CDR3nt: TGCGCCAGCAGCCAACATATTGGTCGGACCGGGGAGCTGTTTTTT; CDR3aa: CASSQHIGRTGELFF
d_gene: -; v_gene: TRBV20-1; j_gene: TRBJ1-1; abundance: once; CDR3nt: TGCAGTGCTAGAATTAGAGGTGAAGCTTTCTTT; CDR3aa: CSARIRGEAFF
d_gene: -; v_gene: TRBV19; j_gene: TRBJ2-5; abundance: -; CDR3nt: TGTGCCAGTAGTATACGAGGGAAGGAGACCCAGTACTTC; CDR3aa: CASSIRGKETQYF
d_gene: -; v_gene: TRBV9; j_gene: TRBJ1-5; abundance: -; CDR3nt: TGTGCCAGCAGCGTAGATCTTAATCAGCCCCAGCATTTT; CDR3aa: CASSVDLNQPQHF
d_gene: -; v_gene: TRBV14; j_gene: TRBJ1-2; abundance: -; CDR3nt: TGTGCCAGCAGCCAAGATGAGAGAGAAAGGAGGAATGGCTACACCTTC; CDR3aa: CASSQDERERRNGYTF
d_gene: -; v_gene: TRBV28; j_gene: TRBJ1-5; abundance: -; CDR3nt: TGTGCCAGCAGTTTAGAGGTTAGGAGCAATCAGCCCCAGCATTTT; CDR3aa: CASSLEVRSNQPQHF
d_gene: -; v_gene: TRBV5-6; j_gene: TRBJ1-2; abundance: once; CDR3nt: TGTGCCAGCAGGGAAGGTTCCAGGTCCATGGGCCAGGGGGGCTACACCTTC; CDR3aa: CASREGSRSMGQGGYTF
d_gene: TRBD1; v_gene: TRBV6-5; j_gene: TRBJ1-2; abundance: -; CDR3nt: TGTGCCAGCAGTTACCGTCCTACAGGGGGAGTTTATGGCTACACCTTC; CDR3aa: CASSYRPTGGVYGYTF
d_gene: -; v_gene: TRBV7-9; j_gene: TRBJ2-2; abundance: -; CDR3nt: TGTGCCAGCAGCTCCACGGACTCGAACACCGGGGAGCTGTTTTTT; CDR3aa: CASSSTDSNTGELFF
d_gene: -; v_gene: TRBV29-1; j_gene: TRBJ2-3; abundance: -; CDR3nt: TGCAGCGTTCCAGGCGTCCAGGATACGCAGTATTTT; CDR3aa: CSVPGVQDTQYF
d_gene: -; v_gene: TRBV5-4; j_gene: TRBJ2-7; abundance: -; CDR3nt: TGTGCCAGCAGCTTAGTAGGAGGGGCCGCCTACGAGCAGTACTTC; CDR3aa: CASSLVGGAAYEQYF
d_gene: TRBD2; v_gene: TRBV7-9; j_gene: TRBJ2-1; abundance: -; CDR3nt: TGTGCCAGCAGGATTATAGCGGGAGGGCCGTACAATGAGCAGTTCTTC; CDR3aa: CASRIIAGGPYNEQFF
d_gene: -; v_gene: TRBV7-9; j_gene: TRBJ2-3; abundance: -; CDR3nt: TGTGCCAGCAGCCTGAGAACCGATACGCAGTATTTT; CDR3aa: CASSLRTDTQYF
d_gene: -; v_gene: TRBV5-1; j_gene: TRBJ2-2; abundance: -; CDR3nt: TGCGCCAGCAGCTCCAATCCGACAGACACCGGGGAGCTGTTTTTT; CDR3aa: CASSSNPTDTGELFF
d_gene: -; v_gene: TRBV2; j_gene: TRBJ2-3; abundance: once; CDR3nt: TGTGCCAGCAGGACAGGAATCTTCACAGATACGCAGTATTTT; CDR3aa: CASRTGIFTDTQYF
d_gene: -; v_gene: TRBV5-6; j_gene: TRBJ2-3; abundance: -; CDR3nt: TGTGCCAGCAGGGACGAGGGACAACGTGGGCAGTATTTT; CDR3aa: CASRDEGQRGQYF
d_gene: TRBD1; v_gene: TRBV28; j_gene: TRBJ2-1; abundance: -; CDR3nt: TGTGCCAGCAGTTTAACTGGACAGGGGATCAATGAGCAGTTCTTC; CDR3aa: CASSLTGQGINEQFF
d_gene: TRBD1; v_gene: TRBV5-6; j_gene: TRBJ1-2; abundance: -; CDR3nt: TGTGCCAGCAGTTCGACCCGGGACAGGGGCCATCATGGCTACACCTTC; CDR3aa: CASSSTRDRGHHGYTF
d_gene: -; v_gene: TRBV27; j_gene: TRBJ1-4; abundance: -; CDR3nt: TGTGCCAGCAGTTTCTCCCCGGGTGGGGGGACTGAAAAACTGTTTTTT; CDR3aa: CASSFSPGGGTEKLFF
d_gene: -; v_gene: TRBV11-3; j_gene: TRBJ1-2; abundance: -; CDR3nt: TGTGCCAGCAGCTTATCGCAAGCCTATGGCTACACCTTC; CDR3aa: CASSLSQAYGYTF
d_gene: -; v_gene: TRBV6-1; j_gene: TRBJ1-6; abundance: -; CDR3nt: TGTGCCAGCAGTGAACCCCTGGCAGGGTTTATGAATTCACCCCTCCACTTT; CDR3aa: CASSEPLAGFMNSPLHF
d_gene: TRBD2; v_gene: TRBV27; j_gene: TRBJ2-1; abundance: -; CDR3nt: TGTGCCAGCAGTTCCGGGACTAGCTGGAATGAGCAGTTCTTC; CDR3aa: CASSSGTSWNEQFF
d_gene: -; v_gene: TRBV27; j_gene: TRBJ1-1; abundance: -; CDR3nt: TGTGCCAGCAGTTTATCGGGGCAGTGGCCCCCTGAAGCTTTCTTT; CDR3aa: CASSLSGQWPPEAFF
d_gene: -; v_gene: TRBV18; j_gene: TRBJ2-5; abundance: -; CDR3nt: TGTGCCAGCTCAGTCGGAGGGAAGACCCAGTACTTC; CDR3aa: CASSVGGKTQYF
d_gene: -; v_gene: TRBV13; j_gene: TRBJ2-5; abundance: -; CDR3nt: TGTGCCAGCAGCAAGGTTGGACTGGACCTCCAAGAGACCCAGTACTTC; CDR3aa: CASSKVGLDLQETQYF
d_gene: -; v_gene: TRBV9; j_gene: TRBJ1-2; abundance: -; CDR3nt: TGTGCCAGCACTACGGGGGGCGGCCCCCCGGCCCTTGGCTACACCTTC; CDR3aa: CASTTGGGPPALGYTF
d_gene: -; v_gene: TRBV11-3; j_gene: TRBJ2-3; abundance: -; CDR3nt: TGTGCCAGCAGCTTGAGGCGCACAGATACGCAGTATTTT; CDR3aa: CASSLRRTDTQYF
d_gene: TRBD1; v_gene: TRBV18; j_gene: TRBJ1-2; abundance: once; CDR3nt: TGTGCCAGCTCACCAGGGACAGGGGATCGGGGCTATGGCTACACCTTC; CDR3aa: CASSPGTGDRGYGYTF
d_gene: TRBD2; v_gene: TRBV27; j_gene: TRBJ2-2; abundance: -; CDR3nt: TGTGCCAGCACCCAGCGGGGGACCACCGGGGAGCTGTTTTTT; CDR3aa: CASTQRGTTGELFF
d_gene: TRBD2; v_gene: TRBV18; j_gene: TRBJ2-7; abundance: -; CDR3nt: TGTGCCAGCTCGTCCACAGGCGGGGGAATCTTCGGCGAGCAGTACTTC; CDR3aa: CASSSTGGGIFGEQYF
d_gene: TRBD2; v_gene: TRBV28; j_gene: TRBJ2-7; abundance: -; CDR3nt: TGTGCCAGCAGCCCAACTAGCGGAGGATCCTACGAGCAGTACTTC; CDR3aa: CASSPTSGGSYEQYF
d_gene: TRBD1; v_gene: TRBV13; j_gene: TRBJ1-6; abundance: -; CDR3nt: TGTGCCAGCACGAGACAGGGTTATAATTCACCCCTCCACTTT; CDR3aa: CASTRQGYNSPLHF
d_gene: -; v_gene: TRBV19; j_gene: TRBJ2-2; abundance: few; CDR3nt: TGTGCCAGTACCCCCTCGAGGAGGGCCAGAAGCGGGGAGCTGTTTTTT; CDR3aa: CASTPSRRARSGELFF
d_gene: -; v_gene: TRBV4-2; j_gene: TRBJ1-2; abundance: -; CDR3nt: TGTGCCAGCAGCCAAGATCTCGGCAGGGTCCGTGGCTACACCTTC; CDR3aa: CASSQDLGRVRGYTF
d_gene: -; v_gene: TRBV9; j_gene: TRBJ1-3; abundance: -; CDR3nt: TGTGCCAGCAGCGTAGGGGGCATAGGAAACACCATATATTTT; CDR3aa: CASSVGGIGNTIYF
d_gene: TRBD2; v_gene: TRBV6-5; j_gene: TRBJ2-1; abundance: -; CDR3nt: TGTGCCACCCGGGGGGGCCACAATGAGCAGTTCTTC; CDR3aa: CATRGGHNEQFF
d_gene: TRBD1; v_gene: TRBV5-1; j_gene: TRBJ1-3; abundance: -; CDR3nt: TGCGCCAGCAGCTTGGCGACACAGGGGGCGGCTGGAAACACCATATATTTT; CDR3aa: CASSLATQGAAGNTIYF
d_gene: TRBD2; v_gene: TRBV28; j_gene: TRBJ2-7; abundance: -; CDR3nt: TGTGCCAGCAGCCGGGCCGGGACTAGCGACTACGAGCAGTACTTC; CDR3aa: CASSRAGTSDYEQYF
d_gene: -; v_gene: TRBV10-1; j_gene: TRBJ1-1; abundance: -; CDR3nt: TGCGCCAGCGAAGGGGAGGTGAACACTGAAGCTTTCTTT; CDR3aa: CASEGEVNTEAFF
d_gene: -; v_gene: TRBV30; j_gene: TRBJ2-7; abundance: -; CDR3nt: TGTGCCTGGAGTAGGAGTGTCTACGAGCAGTACTTC; CDR3aa: CAWSRSVYEQYF
d_gene: TRBD2; v_gene: TRBV7-8; j_gene: TRBJ2-7; abundance: -; CDR3nt: TGTGCCAGCAGCTTCCGACTAGCGGGAGGGTCTTCCTACGAGCAGTACTTC; CDR3aa: CASSFRLAGGSSYEQYF
d_gene: TRBD2; v_gene: TRBV9; j_gene: TRBJ2-5; abundance: -; CDR3nt: TGTGCCAGCAGCGTAACTAGCGGGGGAGAGACCCAGTACTTC; CDR3aa: CASSVTSGGETQYF
d_gene: -; v_gene: TRBV7-9; j_gene: TRBJ2-1; abundance: few; CDR3nt: TGTGCCAGCAGCTTCGGAGGCTACAATGAGCAGTTCTTC; CDR3aa: CASSFGGYNEQFF
d_gene: -; v_gene: TRBV6-5; j_gene: TRBJ2-3; abundance: -; CDR3nt: TGTGCCAGCAGTTACACTGGACAGCCTAAGACAGATACGCAGTATTTT; CDR3aa: CASSYTGQPKTDTQYF
d_gene: -; v_gene: TRBV9; j_gene: TRBJ2-3; abundance: -; CDR3nt: TGTGCCAGCAGCTGGGGGGAGGATACGCAGTATTTT; CDR3aa: CASSWGEDTQYF
d_gene: -; v_gene: TRBV14; j_gene: TRBJ1-4; abundance: few; CDR3nt: TGTGCCAGCAGCGAGCGTTATGATGCAACTAATGAAAAACTGTTTTTT; CDR3aa: CASSERYDATNEKLFF
d_gene: TRBD2; v_gene: TRBV6-1; j_gene: TRBJ2-6; abundance: few; CDR3nt: TGTGCCAGCAGTGACGGACTAGCTATCTCTGGGGCCAACGTCCTGACTTTC; CDR3aa: CASSDGLAISGANVLTF
d_gene: -; v_gene: TRBV28; j_gene: TRBJ2-5; abundance: -; CDR3nt: TGTGCCAGCAGTTTAACGGAGAATCAAGAGACCCAGTACTTC; CDR3aa: CASSLTENQETQYF
d_gene: TRBD2; v_gene: TRBV7-2; j_gene: TRBJ2-5; abundance: -; CDR3nt: TGTGCCAGCAGCCGCGGACTAGCGGGAGAGACCCAGTACTTC; CDR3aa: CASSRGLAGETQYF
d_gene: -; v_gene: TRBV6-1; j_gene: TRBJ1-2; abundance: -; CDR3nt: TGTGCCAGCAGTATCTGGGACGGATCTAGCGGTGGCTACACCTTC; CDR3aa: CASSIWDGSSGGYTF